Here is one TCR beta chain with its context. The antigen is undetermined. Data came from immunoSEQ multiplex PCR; TCRdb stores just in-frame clones and leaves some out. Counted here are over 100,000 clones, less than 95% occurring once; the ten biggest clones make up 6.9%. The record originates from a study of T cell responses to AZD1222 COVID-19 vaccine. Study results and caveats: Only after the peak T cell response were repertoires sampled. The reported proportion of spike-specific TCRs targeting unmutated variant regions was nearly half. Spike-wide vaccine-associated CD4 TCRs dominated at 160-218 and 743-854. Clonal diversity was possibly underestimated, and white British individuals and females predominated among donors.

The V segment lost 3 bases and the J segment 7 bases; nucleotides outside the gene matches: 14. CDR1 and CDR2 from the germline V gene are SNHLY and FYNNEI. The CDR3 is 17 amino acids. The sample here was peripheral blood, taken on day 0 of AZD1222 vaccination. The chain uses TRBV2 and TRBJ2-1; TRBD2 aligns across 8 bases. The receptor comes from an adult in good health. The CDR3 protein is CASSDGGRLAGRNEQFF. In DNA form, the CDR3 reads TGTGCCAGCAGTGATGGGGGGCGCTTAGCGGGGCGGAATGAGCAGTTCTTC. Full variable domain (remainder filled in from reference TRBV2 and TRBJ2-1): EPEVTQTPSHQVTQMGQEVILRCVPISNHLYFYWYRQILGQKVEFLVSFYNNEISEKSEIFDDQFSVERPDGSNFTLKIRSTKLEDSAMYFCASSDGGRLAGRNEQFFGPGTRLTVL.